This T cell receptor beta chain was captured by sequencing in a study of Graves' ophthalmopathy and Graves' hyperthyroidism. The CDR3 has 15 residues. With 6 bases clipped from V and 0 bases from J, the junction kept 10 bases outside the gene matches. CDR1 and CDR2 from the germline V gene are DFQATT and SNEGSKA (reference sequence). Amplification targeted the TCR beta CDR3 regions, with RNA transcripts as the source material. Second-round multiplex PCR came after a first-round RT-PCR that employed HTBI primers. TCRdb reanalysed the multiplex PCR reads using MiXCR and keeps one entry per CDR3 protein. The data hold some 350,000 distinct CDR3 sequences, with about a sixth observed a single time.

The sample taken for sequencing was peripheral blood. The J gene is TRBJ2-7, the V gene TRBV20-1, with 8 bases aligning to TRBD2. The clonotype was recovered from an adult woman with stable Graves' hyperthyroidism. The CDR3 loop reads CSAMVGGGVSYEQYF. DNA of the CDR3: TGCAGTGCGATGGTCGGGGGGGGCGTCTCCTACGAGCAGTACTTC.